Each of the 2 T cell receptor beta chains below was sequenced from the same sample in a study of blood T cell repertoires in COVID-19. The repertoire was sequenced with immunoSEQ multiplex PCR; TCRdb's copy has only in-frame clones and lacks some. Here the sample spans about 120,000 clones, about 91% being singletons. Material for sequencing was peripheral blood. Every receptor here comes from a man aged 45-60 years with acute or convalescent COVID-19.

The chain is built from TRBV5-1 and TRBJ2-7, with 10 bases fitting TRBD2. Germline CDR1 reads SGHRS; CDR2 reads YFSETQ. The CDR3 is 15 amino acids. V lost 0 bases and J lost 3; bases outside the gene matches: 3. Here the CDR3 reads CASSLGTSGFYEQYF. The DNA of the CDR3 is TGCGCCAGCAGCTTGGGGACTAGCGGATTCTACGAGCAGTACTTC.

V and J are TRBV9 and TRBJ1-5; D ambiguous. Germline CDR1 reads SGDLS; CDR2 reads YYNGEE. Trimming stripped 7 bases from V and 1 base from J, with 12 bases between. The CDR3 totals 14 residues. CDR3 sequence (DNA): TGTGCCAGCGGGGAGACACCGAGCAATCAGCCCCAGCATTTT. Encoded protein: CASGETPSNQPQHF. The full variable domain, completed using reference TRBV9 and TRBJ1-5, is DSGVTQTPKHLITATGQRVTLRCSPRSGDLSVYWYQQSLDQGLQFLIQYYNGEERAKGNILERFSAQQFPDLHSELNLSSLELGDSALYFCASGETPSNQPQHFGDGTRLSIL.